A selection of T cell receptor beta chains follows, all from one sample in a study of CD8 T cells in ankylosing spondylitis. TCRdb processed the 5' RACE reads anew with MiXCR; each CDR3 protein has one entry. Of 330,000 or so distinct CDR3 sequences listed, roughly 8% are singletons. Source material: blood, either unsorted or a sorted T cell fraction (not recorded which). The source is a male donor with ankylosing spondylitis. The CDR3 runs from the conserved cysteine through the conserved F or W.

V: TRBV25-1; J: TRBJ1-2; CDR3: CASSEDRDYGYTF
V: TRBV5-1; J: TRBJ2-1; CDR3: CASTRETSGAIYNEQFF
V: TRBV7-9; J: TRBJ2-1; CDR3: CATDEDISYNEQFF
V: TRBV6-1; J: TRBJ1-1; CDR3: CASRGTMNTEAFF
V: TRBV7-9; J: TRBJ2-3; CDR3: CASSPGLAGIGTDTQYF
V: TRBV7-9; J: TRBJ1-5; CDR3: CASSPSQDQNPHF
V: TRBV20-1; J: TRBJ2-5; CDR3: CSAQFQETQYF
V: TRBV30; J: TRBJ2-1; CDR3: CAWSGTRTGGKEQFF
V: TRBV7-2; J: TRBJ2-6; CDR3: CASTRAGANVLTF
V: TRBV6-1; J: TRBJ1-2; CDR3: CASSPGTGHGYTF
V: TRBV29-1; J: TRBJ2-1; CDR3: CSVTGTLGVTYNEQFF
V: TRBV5-1; J: TRBJ1-1; CDR3: CASSSGRGYTEAFF
V: TRBV20-1; J: TRBJ2-1; CDR3: CSAWTSGRSSYNEQFF
V: TRBV5-6; J: TRBJ1-2; CDR3: CASSFQGANGYTF
V: TRBV28; J: TRBJ2-7; CDR3: CAISRRDREVTGQYF
V: TRBV27; J: TRBJ1-4; CDR3: CASSLTIRGANEKLFF
V: TRBV28; J: TRBJ1-5; CDR3: CASRQQGNNQPQHF
V: TRBV6-5; J: TRBJ1-5; CDR3: CASSYSQGNQPQHF
V: TRBV6-1; J: TRBJ2-1; CDR3: CASGGGSGQFF
V: TRBV9; J: TRBJ1-6; CDR3: CASSVGAASYNSPLHF
V: TRBV11-1; J: TRBJ2-5; CDR3: CASSPRVLQETQYF
V: TRBV5-1; J: TRBJ2-4; CDR3: CASSTRPKNIQYF
V: TRBV29-1; J: TRBJ1-5; CDR3: CSVGGDGQPQHF
V: TRBV7-9; J: TRBJ2-1; CDR3: CASSLALAGFWNEQFF
V: TRBV7-9; J: TRBJ1-4; CDR3: CASSLGDRDTEKLFF
V: TRBV7-3; J: TRBJ2-1; CDR3: CASSLWGSGRTSSYNEQFF
V: TRBV7-9; J: TRBJ2-5; CDR3: CASSLTLRAETQYF
V: TRBV6-1; J: TRBJ2-7; CDR3: CASSKGSSGTLSYEQYF
V: TRBV10-3; J: TRBJ2-3; CDR3: CAISELDPRADTQYF